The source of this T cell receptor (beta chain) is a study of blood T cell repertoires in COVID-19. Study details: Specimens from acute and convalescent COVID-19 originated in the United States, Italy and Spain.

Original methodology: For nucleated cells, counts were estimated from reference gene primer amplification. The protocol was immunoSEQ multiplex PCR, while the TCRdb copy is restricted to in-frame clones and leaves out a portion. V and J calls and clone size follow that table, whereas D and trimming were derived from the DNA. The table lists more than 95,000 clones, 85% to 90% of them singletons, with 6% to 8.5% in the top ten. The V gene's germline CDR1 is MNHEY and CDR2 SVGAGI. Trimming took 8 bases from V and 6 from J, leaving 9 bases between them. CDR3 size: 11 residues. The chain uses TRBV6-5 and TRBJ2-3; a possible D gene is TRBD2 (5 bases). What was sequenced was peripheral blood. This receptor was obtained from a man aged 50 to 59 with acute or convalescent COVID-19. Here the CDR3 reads CASSRDDTQYF. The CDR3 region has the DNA TGTGCCAGCTCCCGGGATGATACGCAGTATTTT.